The 30 T cell receptor beta chains given below trace back to one sample, sequenced in a study of T cell repertoires in cytomegalovirus infection. These receptors' antigens are unknown. Each CDR3 protein is one row after TCRdb ran MiXCR on the reads. The sample consists of approximately 73,000 distinct CDR3 sequences, 35% to 45% of them appearing once. The starting material was CD8+ T cells from cultured PBMCs, obtained from culture after CMV antigen stimulation. The receptors here all came from a human donor in good health (CMV status not recorded). Some clones in this sample may be carry-over from other donors' samples.

This clonotype was detected a few times. CDR3 sequence reads: CASSLDPPGAIGNTIYF. The CDR3 nucleotides are TGCGCCAGCAGCCTGGACCCTCCGGGGGCTATTGGAAACACCATATATTTT. The rearrangement links TRBV4-3 to TRBJ1-3, with a possible D match to TRBD1 (6 bases). This CDR3 comprises 17 residues. The germline V gene has CDR1 LGHNA and CDR2 YSLEER. The V end lost 4 bases, the J end lost 3 bases, and 19 bases lay between the germline ends.

As DNA, the CDR3 is TGTGCCAGCCATAGTGGAAAGCGCGATGAGCAGTTCTTC. Its protein is CASHSGKRDEQFF. The chain combines TRBV6-2 or TRBV6-3 with TRBJ2-1; D remains unclear. CDR1 and CDR2 from the germline V gene are MNHEY and SVGEGT. Trimming pared 8 bases from V and 8 bases from J, leaving 16 bases between. CDR3 length equals 13 residues.

This clonotype was seen ten or more times. The J gene is TRBJ2-5, the V gene TRBV7-2, with 7 positions matching TRBD2. Germline CDR1 reads SGHTA; CDR2 reads FQGNSA. The V segment lost 1 base and the J segment 5 bases; nucleotides outside the gene matches: 4. This CDR3 comprises 14 residues. Here the CDR3 reads CASSLVAGIETQYF. The DNA of the CDR3 is TGTGCCAGCAGCTTAGTAGCGGGTATCGAGACCCAGTACTTC.

DNA for the CDR3: TGCGCCAGCAGCTCGAATAGCGGGGGGGTAATGGATACGCAGTATTTT. This sequence encodes CASSSNSGGVMDTQYF. The V call is TRBV5-1, the J call TRBJ2-3, with TRBD2 matching 11 bases. Germline assignment: CDR1 SGHRS and CDR2 YFSETQ. This CDR3 is built from 16 residues. Trimming at V came to 3 bases and at J to 6 bases, leaving 9 bases not matched to a gene.

The rearrangement uses TRBV27 and TRBJ2-7; 7 positions agree with TRBD2. Germline values: CDR1 MNHEY, CDR2 SMNVEV (reference sequence). The V segment lost 8 bases and the J segment 0 bases; nucleotides outside the gene matches: 7. CDR3 length: 14 residues. CDR3 coding DNA: TGTGCCAGCTCTACTAGCGTTAGCTCCTACGAGCAGTACTTC. Translating it yields CASSTSVSSYEQYF.

The V and J genes are TRBV7-9 and TRBJ1-1; 10 bases line up with TRBD1. Germline-derived CDR1 and CDR2 are SEHNR and FQNEAQ (reference sequence). This CDR3 has 15 amino acids. The V segment lost 5 bases and the J segment 1 base; nucleotides outside the gene matches: 4. This CDR3 is CASSLGTGANTEAFF. The CDR3, as DNA: TGTGCCAGCAGCCTAGGGACAGGGGCGAACACTGAAGCTTTCTTT. Variable domain in full (rest from reference TRBV7-9 and TRBJ1-1): DTGVSQNPRHKITKRGQNVTFRCDPISEHNRLYWYRQTLGQGPEFLTYFQNEAQLEKSRLLSDRFSAERPKGSFSTLEIQRTEQGDSAMYLCASSLGTGANTEAFFGQGTRLTVV.

This clonotype was picked up a small number of times. The chain couples TRBV7-6 to TRBJ1-5; 8 bases are a match to TRBD1. Germline values: CDR1 SGHVS, CDR2 FNYEAQ. Trimming at V came to 5 bases and at J to 3 bases, leaving 6 bases not matched to a gene. The CDR3 covers 15 residues. As DNA, the CDR3 is TGTGCCAGCAGCCTCGGACAGGGAATCAATCAGCCCCAGCATTTT. It specifies CASSLGQGINQPQHF.

The chain carries TRBV9 and TRBJ1-1; D ambiguous. The CDR3 covers 15 residues. The V gene's germline CDR1 is SGDLS and CDR2 YYNGEE. The V gene lost 4 bases and the J gene lost 1 base, with 14 bases spanning the gap. The CDR3 region has the DNA TGTGCCAGCAGCCCCCCGGTTGGGCCGAACACTGAAGCTTTCTTT. Translation: CASSPPVGPNTEAFF.

This clonotype was observed a single time. The rearrangement joins TRBV4-1 to TRBJ2-1, with D possibly TRBD2 on 5 matching bases. The V gene lost 0 bases and the J gene lost 4 bases, with 10 bases spanning the gap. CDR1 MGHRA and CDR2 YSYEKL come from the germline V gene. This CDR3 has 15 residues. CDR3 nucleotides: TGCGCCAGCAGCCAAGATGTCGGGGTTTACAATGAGCAGTTCTTC. Translating gives CASSQDVGVYNEQFF.

The rearrangement uses TRBV6-6 and TRBJ1-5; TRBD1 matches at 8 bases. V lost 6 bases to trimming and J lost 0 bases; unmatched junction nucleotides: 16. The germline CDR1 and CDR2 sequences are MNHNY and SVGAGI (reference sequence). The CDR3 consists of 19 residues. CDR3 in DNA: TGTGCCAGCAGATCTTATGGGGACATTGACAGGGGTAGCAATCAGCCCCAGCATTTT. As protein: CASRSYGDIDRGSNQPQHF.

In this sample, this clonotype turned up a few times. This chain uses TRBV7-8 with TRBJ2-7; D is possibly TRBD2 (7 bases). The CDR3 contains 17 residues. V was cut by 0 bases and J by 0 bases, with 15 bases left in between. Germline CDR1 and CDR2: SGHVS and FQNEAQ. The chain's CDR3 is CASSLAPQGTTSYEQYF. As DNA, the CDR3 is TGTGCCAGCAGCTTAGCCCCCCAGGGGACTACCTCCTACGAGCAGTACTTC.

The chain is built from TRBV7-9 and TRBJ2-5; the match to TRBD1 covers 7 bases. Germline assignment: CDR1 SEHNR and CDR2 FQNEAQ (reference sequence). This CDR3 is built from 15 residues. Losses at the gene ends were 3 bases for V and 5 bases for J; bases not matched to a gene: 9. The CDR3 DNA reads TGTGCCAGCAGCTTCCGGGCAGGGGGTTTGGAGACCCAGTACTTC. This gives the protein CASSFRAGGLETQYF.

The rearrangement uses TRBV7-4 and TRBJ2-5, with 7 bases lining up with TRBD1. The germline V gene has CDR1 SGHVT and CDR2 SQSDAQ. J lost 2 bases, V lost 4 bases, and 4 bases had no gene match. The CDR3 loop spans 14 amino acids. As DNA, the CDR3 is TGTGCCAGCAGCTCATCGACAGGGCAAGAGACCCAGTACTTC. Residues: CASSSSTGQETQYF.

The genes are TRBV7-9 and TRBJ2-5; the D gene is possibly TRBD1 (6 bases). V lost 5 bases and J 2 bases, leaving 18 bases between the germline ends. This CDR3 is 16 amino acids long. CDR1 and CDR2 (germline): SEHNR, FQNEAQ (reference sequence). The CDR3 loop is CASSDGVQGAQETQYF. As DNA, the CDR3 is TGTGCCAGCAGCGACGGGGTACAGGGCGCTCAAGAGACCCAGTACTTC. Looking up the rest from reference TRBV7-9 and TRBJ2-5 gives the full variable domain: DTGVSQNPRHKITKRGQNVTFRCDPISEHNRLYWYRQTLGQGPEFLTYFQNEAQLEKSRLLSDRFSAERPKGSFSTLEIQRTEQGDSAMYLCASSDGVQGAQETQYFGPGTRLLVL.

The sample holds a few counts of this clonotype. The chain joins TRBV7-2 to TRBJ1-5; D remains unclear. The V gene lost 1 base and the J gene lost 5 bases, with 3 bases spanning the gap. Per germline, CDR1 SGHTA and CDR2 FQGNSA. The CDR3 is 12 residues long. The chain's CDR3 is CASSLDDQPQHF. DNA for the CDR3: TGTGCCAGCAGCTTAGATGATCAGCCCCAGCATTTT. The variable domain in full, with the rest retrieved from reference TRBV7-2 and TRBJ1-5, is GAGVSQSPSNKVTEKGKDVELRCDPISGHTALYWYRQSLGQGLEFLIYFQGNSAPDKSGLPSDRFSAERTGGSVSTLTIQRTQQEDSAVYLCASSLDDQPQHFGDGTRLSIL.

The chain employs TRBV20-1 and TRBJ2-7, with TRBD1 matching over 10 bases. The junction had 9 bases not matched to a gene; V was cut back by 0 bases and J by 1 base. This CDR3 comprises 17 residues. The germline V gene has CDR1 DFQATT and CDR2 SNEGSKA (reference sequence). The CDR3 region has the DNA TGCAGTGCTAGAGATCTGGGGACAGGGGCAATGTCCTACGAGCAGTACTTC. This translates into CSARDLGTGAMSYEQYF.

The rearrangement links TRBV7-6 to TRBJ2-1; D not resolved. This CDR3 has 16 amino acids. Germline-derived CDR1 and CDR2 are SGHVS and FNYEAQ. The V end was cut by 5 bases, the J end by 0 bases, with 14 bases between. CDR3 DNA: TGTGCCAGCAGCGCCTCCAGTCCGAGCTCCTACAATGAGCAGTTCTTC. Amino acid sequence: CASSASSPSSYNEQFF. The full variable domain, in which reference TRBV7-6 and TRBJ2-1 provide the parts outside the CDR3, is GAGVSQSPRYKVTKRGQDVALRCDPISGHVSLYWYRQALGQGPEFLTYFNYEAQQDKSGLPNDRFSAERPEGSISTLTIQRTEQRDSAMYRCASSASSPSSYNEQFFGPGTRLTVL.

This clonotype has just a few counts. The J gene is TRBJ2-5, the V gene TRBV7-2; 7 nucleotides agree with TRBD1. Germline-derived CDR1 and CDR2 are SGHTA and FQGNSA. Unmatched junction bases numbered 1, after V lost 2 bases and J lost 4 bases. This CDR3 is built from 13 residues. CDR3 residues: CASSLSGGETQYF. The CDR3, as DNA: TGTGCCAGCAGCTTATCAGGGGGAGAGACCCAGTACTTC.

In its sample, this clonotype was seen a few times. The chain employs TRBV29-1 and TRBJ2-5; no definite D call. From germline, CDR1 is SQVTM and CDR2 ANQGSEA. This CDR3 contains 11 residues. Between the trimmed V and J ends, which lost 7 bases and 4 bases, there was a span of 10 bases. CDR3 loop: CSDVYGETQYF. In DNA, the CDR3 is TGCAGCGACGTATATGGAGAGACCCAGTACTTC.

V gene TRBV5-5 combines with J gene TRBJ1-1; D gene ambiguous. This CDR3 has 15 amino acids. Trimming shortened V by 0 bases and J by 2 bases, and 11 bases separated the two germline ends. Germline V gene lookup returns CDR1 SGHKS and CDR2 YYEKEE (reference sequence). The CDR3 DNA is TGTGCCAGCAGCTTGGTTGCGGGGATCAACACTGAAGCTTTCTTT. Its translation: CASSLVAGINTEAFF.

This chain connects TRBV29-1 to TRBJ2-7; TRBD2 aligns across 7 bases. Germline V CDR1 and CDR2: SQVTM, ANQGSEA. This CDR3 region has 14 residues. Trimming at V came to 6 bases and at J to 2 bases, leaving 10 bases not matched to a gene. In nucleotides, the CDR3 is TGCAGCGTCGAGGGAGGGGAACCGACCTACGAGCAGTACTTC. Translated, it gives CSVEGGEPTYEQYF.

The chain couples TRBV7-2 to TRBJ1-1; the D is unclear. Trimming left V 8 bases short and J 5 bases short, with 12 bases between. The CDR3 length is 12 residues. Germline values: CDR1 SGHTA, CDR2 FQGNSA. CDR3 nucleotides: TGTGCCAGCGAAGGTGGGTGGACTGAAGCTTTCTTT. It translates to CASEGGWTEAFF.

This CDR3 is CASSSTDSVNTEAFF. The CDR3 coding sequence is TGTGCCAGCAGCTCCACCGACAGCGTGAACACTGAAGCTTTCTTT. V is TRBV7-9 and J is TRBJ1-1; maybe TRBD1 (5 bases). The CDR3 extends over 15 amino acids. The germline V gene encodes CDR1 SEHNR and CDR2 FQNEAQ (reference sequence). Trimming took off 4 bases at V and 0 bases at J, with 12 bases between the two ends.

This clonotype was counted between two and nine times. V is TRBV7-9 and J is TRBJ2-5; possible D gene TRBD1, 6 bases. Germline V gene sequence: CDR1 SEHNR, CDR2 FQNEAQ (reference sequence). The CDR3 totals 14 residues. The V end was cut by 3 bases, the J end by 2 bases, with 10 bases between. CDR3 nucleotide sequence: TGTGCCAGCAGCTTTGGACAGACACAAGAGACCCAGTACTTC. Translation: CASSFGQTQETQYF.

This clonotype was counted only a few times. This chain uses TRBV6-1 with TRBJ2-1; 7 bases are shared with TRBD1. Looked up from germline, CDR1 is MNHNS and CDR2 is SASEGT. The CDR3 loop spans 13 amino acids. The trim removed 3 bases at V and 7 bases at J, leaving 3 bases unmatched. The CDR3 sequence is CASSETQGNEQFF. CDR3 sequence (DNA): TGTGCCAGCAGTGAGACACAGGGGAATGAGCAGTTCTTC.

The rearrangement joins TRBV11-3 to TRBJ2-2, with 8 nucleotides matching TRBD2. The CDR3 has 17 residues. Trimming cost V 5 bases and J 0 bases; bases outside gene matches: 8. The V gene's germline CDR1 is SGHNT and CDR2 YENEEA. The chain's CDR3 is CASSRFPSGPNTGELFF. The CDR3 DNA is TGTGCCAGCAGCCGCTTTCCTAGCGGGCCGAACACCGGGGAGCTGTTTTTT.

In this sample, this clonotype turned up a few times. The gene calls are TRBV28 and TRBJ2-7, with 8 bases aligning to TRBD1. The CDR3 has 14 residues. The V gene end was trimmed by 4 bases and the J gene end by 2 bases; junction bases not matched to a gene: 4. Germline-derived CDR1 and CDR2 are MDHEN and SYDVKM. CDR3 sequence: CASSSGTGPYEQYF. CDR3 in DNA: TGTGCCAGCAGTTCCGGGACAGGACCCTACGAGCAGTACTTC. Using reference TRBV28 and TRBJ2-7 for the parts outside the CDR3, the full variable domain is DVKVTQSSRYLVKRTGEKVFLECVQDMDHENMFWYRQDPGLGLRLIYFSYDVKMKEKGDIPEGYSVSREKKERFSLILESASTNQTSMYLCASSSGTGPYEQYFGPGTRLTVT.

The chain uses TRBV18 and TRBJ2-3; 7 bases line up with TRBD2. Per germline, CDR1 KGHSH and CDR2 LQKENI. V dropped 2 bases and J dropped 8; count of bases not matched to a gene: 19. CDR3 length: 18 amino acids. CDR3 bases: TGTGCCAGCTCACCAGAGATTCCCAGCGGGGAGATCTGGGGTACGCAGTATTTT. This encodes CASSPEIPSGEIWGTQYF.

The CDR3 reads CASSSRDKGRPYEQYF. Here the CDR3 DNA reads TGTGCCAGCAGTTCTAGAGACAAAGGACGGCCCTACGAGCAGTACTTC. The V gene is TRBV7-4, the J gene TRBJ2-7; D is uncertain. Germline V gene lookup returns CDR1 SGHVT and CDR2 SQSDAQ. There are 16 residues in the CDR3. V was trimmed by 6 bases and J by 2 bases, leaving 20 bases between them.

The chain carries TRBV4-3 and TRBJ1-1; a possible D gene is TRBD1 (5 bases). Germline V gene lookup returns CDR1 LGHNA and CDR2 YSLEER. The CDR3 loop spans 13 amino acids. V dropped 3 bases and J dropped 0 bases, with 5 bases sitting between them. CDR3 sequence (DNA): TGCGCCAGCAGCCAGACAGTGAACACTGAAGCTTTCTTT. Translating it yields CASSQTVNTEAFF.